The T cell receptor (beta chain) described here comes from a study of molecular identifiers for immune sequencing clone quantification. General observations from the study: Spiked Jurkat TCR RNA from one cell was reportedly detectable among fewer than 1.2 million naive cells.

As for this clonotype: Its specificity is not known.

TCRdb re-analysed the PCR reads in MiXCR, keeping a single row per CDR3 protein. The sample holds 70,000 to 90,000 distinct CDR3 sequences, around 20% seen once. The CDR3 spans 14 residues. With 2 bases removed from V and 3 bases from J, the gap between germline ends came to 7 bases. The germline V gene encodes CDR1 MNHEY and CDR2 SVGEGT. From roughly 21,000 to 960,000 sorted cells, naive CD8 libraries were generated with 10%, 30% or 50% RNA. The V gene is TRBV6-2 or TRBV6-3, the J gene TRBJ2-2; no clear D gene. The sample was naive CD8+ T cells from blood, with Jurkat cell RNA spiked in. The subset denotes: FACS-sorted CD8+CD4-CCR7+CD45RA+ naive T cells. This TCR was recovered from a human donor in good health. Some libraries in this study had Jurkat cell RNA spiked in. Here the CDR3 DNA reads TGTGCCAGCAGTTACATCGGACACACCGGGGAGCTGTTTTTT. This encodes CASSYIGHTGELFF.